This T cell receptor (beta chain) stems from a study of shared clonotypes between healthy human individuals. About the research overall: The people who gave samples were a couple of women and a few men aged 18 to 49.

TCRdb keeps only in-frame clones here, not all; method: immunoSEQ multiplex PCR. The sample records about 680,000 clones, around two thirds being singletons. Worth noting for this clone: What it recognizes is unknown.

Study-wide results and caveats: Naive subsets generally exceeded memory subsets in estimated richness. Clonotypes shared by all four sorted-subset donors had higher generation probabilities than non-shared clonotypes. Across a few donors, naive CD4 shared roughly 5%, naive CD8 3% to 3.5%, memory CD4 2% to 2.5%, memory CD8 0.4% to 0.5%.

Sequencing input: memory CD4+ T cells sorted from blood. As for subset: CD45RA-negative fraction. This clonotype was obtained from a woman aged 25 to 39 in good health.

For the CDR3, the DNA is TGTGCCAGCAGCTTAGGGCCAAACAGGGGGCGCGATTACGAGCAGTACTTC. This encodes CASSLGPNRGRDYEQYF. The J gene is TRBJ2-7, the V gene TRBV11-3; TRBD1 aligns across 9 bases. V shed 1 base and J 4 bases; nucleotides not matched to a gene: 11. The CDR3 extends over 17 amino acids. Germline V gives CDR1 SGHNT, CDR2 YENEEA. Supplemented by reference TRBV11-3 and TRBJ2-7, the full variable domain reads EAGVVQSPRYKIIEKKQPVAFWCNPISGHNTLYWYLQNLGQGPELLIRYENEEAVDDSQLPKDRFSAERLKGVDSTLKIQPAELGDSAVYLCASSLGPNRGRDYEQYFGPGTRLTVT.